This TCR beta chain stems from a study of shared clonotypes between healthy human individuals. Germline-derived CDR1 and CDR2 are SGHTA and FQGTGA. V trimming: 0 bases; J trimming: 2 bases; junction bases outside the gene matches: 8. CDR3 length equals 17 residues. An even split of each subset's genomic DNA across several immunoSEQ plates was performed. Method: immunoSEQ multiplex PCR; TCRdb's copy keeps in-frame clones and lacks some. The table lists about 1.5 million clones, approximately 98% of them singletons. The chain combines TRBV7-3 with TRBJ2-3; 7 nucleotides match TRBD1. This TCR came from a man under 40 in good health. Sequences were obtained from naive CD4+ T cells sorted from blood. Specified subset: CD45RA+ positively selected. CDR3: CASSLTGGWRVTDTQYF. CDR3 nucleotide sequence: TGTGCCAGCAGCTTAACAGGGGGCTGGCGGGTCACAGATACGCAGTATTTT.